The entry that follows covers one T cell receptor (beta chain) sequence. No antigen is known for it. Germline CDR1 MGHRA, CDR2 YSYEKL. This CDR3 has 15 amino acids. The V end was cut by 4 bases, the J end by 1 base, with 13 bases between. This table comes from immunoSEQ multiplex PCR, and its TCRdb copy is limited to in-frame clones, with some not included. The data show about 57,000 clones, under 85% seen once. The sample belongs to a study of OX40 agonist ivuxolimab in advanced cancers. Notes on the study in general: The mean number of expanded clones was higher in CD8+ T cells than in CD4+.

The receptor was derived from an adult with an advanced solid tumor such as melanoma, head and neck, liver or kidney cancer. The sequences come from CD4+ or CD8+ T cells sorted from blood, collected in a trial of the OX40 agonist ivuxolimab. The rearrangement joins TRBV4-1 to TRBJ1-1, with D possibly matching TRBD1 (5 bases). CDR3 in DNA: TGCGCCAGCAGCCCCGGGGGGTGGGGGAACACTGAAGCTTTCTTT. The encoded protein is CASSPGGWGNTEAFF.